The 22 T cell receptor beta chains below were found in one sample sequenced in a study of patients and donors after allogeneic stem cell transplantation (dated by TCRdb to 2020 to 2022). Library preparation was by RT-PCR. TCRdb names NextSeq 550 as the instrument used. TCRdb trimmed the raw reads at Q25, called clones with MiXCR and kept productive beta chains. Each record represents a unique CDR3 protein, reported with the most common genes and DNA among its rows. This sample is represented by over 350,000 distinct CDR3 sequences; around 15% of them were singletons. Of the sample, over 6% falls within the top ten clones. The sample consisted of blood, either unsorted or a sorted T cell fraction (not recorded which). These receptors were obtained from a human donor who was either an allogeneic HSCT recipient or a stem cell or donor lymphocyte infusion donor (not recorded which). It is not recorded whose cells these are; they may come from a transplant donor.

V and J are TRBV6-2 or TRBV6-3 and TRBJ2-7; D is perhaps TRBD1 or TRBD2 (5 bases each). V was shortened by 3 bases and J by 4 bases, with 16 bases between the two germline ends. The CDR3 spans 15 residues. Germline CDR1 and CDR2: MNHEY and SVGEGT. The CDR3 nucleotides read TGTGCCAGCAGTTATTTTCGGGACGCCAGATACGAGCAGTACTTC. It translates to CASSYFRDARYEQYF.

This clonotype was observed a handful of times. CDR3 in amino acids: CASSESARRQAGGGYTF. The CDR3 DNA sequence: TGTGCCAGCAGTGAATCCGCCCGGCGGCAGGCGGGTGGAGGCTACACCTTC. This chain connects TRBV25-1 to TRBJ1-2; no reliable D call. The CDR3 runs to 17 residues. Germline CDR1 is MGHDK and CDR2 is SYGVNS. Trimming pared 1 base from V and 8 bases from J, leaving 23 bases between.

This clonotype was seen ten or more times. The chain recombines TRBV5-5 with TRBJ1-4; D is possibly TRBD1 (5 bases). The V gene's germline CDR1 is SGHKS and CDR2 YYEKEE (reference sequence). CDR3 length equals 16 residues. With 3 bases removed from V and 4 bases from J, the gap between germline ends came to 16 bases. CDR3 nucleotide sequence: TGTGCCAGCAGCTCGACACAGACAGCCTTTAATGAAAAACTGTTTTTT. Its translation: CASSSTQTAFNEKLFF.

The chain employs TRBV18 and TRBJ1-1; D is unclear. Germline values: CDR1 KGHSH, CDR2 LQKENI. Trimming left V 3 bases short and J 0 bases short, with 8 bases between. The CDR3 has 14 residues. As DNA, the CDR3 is TGTGCCAGCTCACCGACAAACATGAACACTGAAGCTTTCTTT. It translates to CASSPTNMNTEAFF. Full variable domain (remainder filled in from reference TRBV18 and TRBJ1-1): NAGVMQNPRHLVRRRGQEARLRCSPMKGHSHVYWYRQLPEEGLKFMVYLQKENIIDESGMPKERFSAEFPKEGPSILRIQQVVRGDSAAYFCASSPTNMNTEAFFGQGTRLTVV.

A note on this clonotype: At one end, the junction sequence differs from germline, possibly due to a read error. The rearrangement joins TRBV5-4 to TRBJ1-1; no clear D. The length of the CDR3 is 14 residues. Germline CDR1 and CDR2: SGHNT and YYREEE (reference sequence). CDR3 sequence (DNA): TGTGCCAGCAGCTTGGGACATCTGAACGCTGAAGCTTTCTTT. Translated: CASSLGHLNAEAFF.

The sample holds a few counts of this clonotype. CDR3 nucleotides: TGCGCCAGCAGCTCCCGACTAGCGGGAGGGCCTGGGGACGGGGAGCTGTTTTTT. Protein: CASSSRLAGGPGDGELFF. This rearrangement joins TRBV5-1 to TRBJ2-2; 14 bases match TRBD2. Germline V gene data show CDR1 as SGHRS and CDR2 as YFSETQ. The CDR3 is 18 amino acids. V lost 3 bases, J lost 7 bases, and 11 bases stayed unmatched.

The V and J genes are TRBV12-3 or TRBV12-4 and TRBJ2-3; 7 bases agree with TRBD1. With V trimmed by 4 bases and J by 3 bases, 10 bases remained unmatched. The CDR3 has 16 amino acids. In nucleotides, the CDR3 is TGTGCCAGCAGTTGGGGACAGACCCTAGGTACAGATACGCAGTATTTT. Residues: CASSWGQTLGTDTQYF.

The CDR3 here is CASRLGQFGNTIYF. The CDR3, as DNA: TGTGCCAGCAGGCTGGGACAGTTTGGAAACACCATATATTTT. The chain joins TRBV27 to TRBJ1-3; TRBD1 aligns across 7 bases. Germline V gene sequence: CDR1 MNHEY, CDR2 SMNVEV (reference sequence). Trimming at V came to 6 bases and at J to 3 bases, leaving 5 bases not matched to a gene. This CDR3 has 14 amino acids.

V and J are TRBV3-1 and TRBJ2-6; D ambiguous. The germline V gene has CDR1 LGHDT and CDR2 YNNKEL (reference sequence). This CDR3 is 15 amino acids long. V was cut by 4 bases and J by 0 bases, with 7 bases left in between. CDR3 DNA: TGTGCCAGCAGCCTCCCGAGCTCTGGGGCCAACGTCCTGACTTTC. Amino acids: CASSLPSSGANVLTF.

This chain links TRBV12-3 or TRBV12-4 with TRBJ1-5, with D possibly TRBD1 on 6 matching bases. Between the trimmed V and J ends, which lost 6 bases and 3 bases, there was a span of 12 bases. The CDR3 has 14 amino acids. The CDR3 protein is CASRTTGTNQPQHF. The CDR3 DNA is TGTGCCAGCAGAACAACAGGGACCAATCAGCCCCAGCATTTT.

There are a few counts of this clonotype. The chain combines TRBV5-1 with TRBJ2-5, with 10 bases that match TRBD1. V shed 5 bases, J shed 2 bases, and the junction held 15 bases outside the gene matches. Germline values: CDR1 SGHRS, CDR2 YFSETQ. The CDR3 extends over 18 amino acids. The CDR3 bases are TGCGCCAGCAGACGCGACCCCGACAGGGGGCCCAATCAAGAGACCCAGTACTTC. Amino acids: CASRRDPDRGPNQETQYF.

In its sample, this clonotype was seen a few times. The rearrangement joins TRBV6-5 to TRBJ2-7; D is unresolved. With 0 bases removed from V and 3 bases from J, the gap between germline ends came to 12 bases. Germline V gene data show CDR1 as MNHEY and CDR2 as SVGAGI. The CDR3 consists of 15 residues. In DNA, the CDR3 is TGTGCCAGCAGTTACTCGGGCCATGCGGACTACGAGCAGTACTTC. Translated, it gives CASSYSGHADYEQYF.

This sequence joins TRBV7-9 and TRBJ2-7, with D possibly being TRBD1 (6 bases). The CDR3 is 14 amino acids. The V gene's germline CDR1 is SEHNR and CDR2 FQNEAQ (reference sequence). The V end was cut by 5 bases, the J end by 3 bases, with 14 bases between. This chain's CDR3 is CASSPGQQYYEQYF. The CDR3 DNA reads TGTGCCAGCAGCCCCGGACAGCAATACTACGAGCAGTACTTC.

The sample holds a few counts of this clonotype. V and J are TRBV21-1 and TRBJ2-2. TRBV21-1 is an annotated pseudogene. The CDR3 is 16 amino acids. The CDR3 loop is CASSKIPPVSTGELFF. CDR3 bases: TGTGCCAGCAGCAAAATTCCGCCAGTATCGACCGGGGAGCTGTTTTTT.

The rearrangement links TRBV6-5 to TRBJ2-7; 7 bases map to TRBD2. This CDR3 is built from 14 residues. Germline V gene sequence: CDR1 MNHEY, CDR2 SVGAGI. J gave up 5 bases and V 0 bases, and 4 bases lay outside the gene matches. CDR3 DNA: TGTGCCAGCAGTTACTCCCTAGCGGAGAACGAGCAGTACTTC. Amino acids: CASSYSLAENEQYF.

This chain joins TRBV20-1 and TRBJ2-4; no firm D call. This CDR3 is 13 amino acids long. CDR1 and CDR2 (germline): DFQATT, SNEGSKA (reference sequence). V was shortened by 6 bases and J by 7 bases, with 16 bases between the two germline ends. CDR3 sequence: CSALAQASNIQYF. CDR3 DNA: TGCAGTGCCTTAGCTCAGGCCTCTAACATTCAGTACTTC.

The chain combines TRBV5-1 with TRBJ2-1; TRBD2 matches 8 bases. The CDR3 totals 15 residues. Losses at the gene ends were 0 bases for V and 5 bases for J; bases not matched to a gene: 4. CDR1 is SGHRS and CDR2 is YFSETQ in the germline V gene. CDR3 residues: CASSLVSGGDNEQFF. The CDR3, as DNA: TGCGCCAGCAGCTTGGTGAGCGGGGGAGACAATGAGCAGTTCTTC.

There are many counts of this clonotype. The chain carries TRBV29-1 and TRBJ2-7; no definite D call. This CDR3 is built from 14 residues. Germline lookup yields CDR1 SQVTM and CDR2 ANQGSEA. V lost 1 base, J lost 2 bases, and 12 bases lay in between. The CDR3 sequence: CSVEVGGETYEQYF. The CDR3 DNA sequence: TGCAGCGTTGAAGTTGGCGGTGAGACCTACGAGCAGTACTTC.

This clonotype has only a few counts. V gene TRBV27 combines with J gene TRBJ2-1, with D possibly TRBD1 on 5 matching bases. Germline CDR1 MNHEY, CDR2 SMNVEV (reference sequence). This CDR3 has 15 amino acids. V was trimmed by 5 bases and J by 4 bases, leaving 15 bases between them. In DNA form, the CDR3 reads TGTGCCAGCAGTCCGGATTTAAAGGGGTACAATGAGCAGTTCTTC. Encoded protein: CASSPDLKGYNEQFF.

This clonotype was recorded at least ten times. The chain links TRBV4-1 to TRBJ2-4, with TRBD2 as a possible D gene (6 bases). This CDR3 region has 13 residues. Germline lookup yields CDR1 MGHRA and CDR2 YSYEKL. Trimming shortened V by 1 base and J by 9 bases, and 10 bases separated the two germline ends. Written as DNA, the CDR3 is TGCGCCAGCAGCCAAGGGCTAGCGCGCATTCAGTACTTC. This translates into CASSQGLARIQYF.

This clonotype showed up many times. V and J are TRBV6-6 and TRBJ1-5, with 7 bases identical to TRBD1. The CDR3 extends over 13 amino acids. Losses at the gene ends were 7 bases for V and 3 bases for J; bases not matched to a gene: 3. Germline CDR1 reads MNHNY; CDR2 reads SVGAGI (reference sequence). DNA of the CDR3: TGTGCCAGCACCGGACAGGTCAATCAGCCCCAGCATTTT. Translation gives CASTGQVNQPQHF.

The CDR3 DNA sequence: TGTGCCACCAGCAGCTTCACGGGCCGCACAGATACGCAGTATTTT. It codes for CATSSFTGRTDTQYF. The V and J genes are TRBV15 and TRBJ2-3; the D is unclear. The CDR3 is 15 residues long. Trimming removed 3 bases from V and 1 base from J, with 11 bases in between. Germline CDR1 LNHNV, CDR2 YYDKDF (reference sequence).